This T cell receptor (beta chain) was identified in a study of T-cell memory formation after mild COVID-19. In TCRdb, the 5' RACE reads were re-called with MiXCR into one record per CDR3 protein. The sample yields around 510,000 distinct CDR3 sequences, less than 25% seen once. A remark on this clonotype: Its target is unknown.

The junction had 11 bases not matched to a gene; V was cut back by 5 bases and J by 8 bases. This CDR3 is built from 14 residues. From germline, CDR1 is SGHNT and CDR2 YENEEA. Study-wide points: Clones that got smaller from day 15 to 85 had even CD4/CD8, while clones growing later tipped toward CD4+.

The clonotype comes from an adult woman who had mild COVID-19 (a few samples of this study predate the infection). Cell type and time point are not known. The sequenced material came from PBMCs or a T cell subset sorted from them (not recorded which). V gene TRBV11-3 combines with J gene TRBJ1-2; 7 bases align to TRBD1. CDR3 loop: CASSKTTGTGGYTF. CDR3 DNA: TGTGCCAGCAGCAAAACGACAGGGACTGGGGGCTACACCTTC.